The 20 T cell receptor beta chains in this list originate from one sample, sequenced in a study of T cells in Graves' hyperthyroidism and ophthalmopathy. TCR beta CDR3 sequences were amplified from RNA transcripts. TCR CDR3 underwent first-round RT-PCR with the HTBI primer set. TCRdb passed the multiplex PCR reads through MiXCR, listing each CDR3 protein once. This sample has more than 150,000 distinct CDR3 sequences, with about a sixth found just once. The sequenced sample consisted of blood. These receptors were collected from a woman aged 45-65 years with Graves' hyperthyroidism.

The chain employs TRBV7-3 and TRBJ2-3, with TRBD2 identical over 8 bases. CDR1 SGHTA and CDR2 FQGTGA come from the germline V gene. V was pared by 5 bases and J by 4 bases, with 5 bases of the junction left unmatched. CDR3 size: 14 residues. The CDR3 sequence: CASSRSGGSDTQYF. CDR3 bases: TGTGCCAGCAGCCGCAGCGGGGGCTCAGATACGCAGTATTTT.

There are many counts of this clonotype. The chain combines TRBV27 with TRBJ1-6, with 8 bases lining up with TRBD1. CDR1 and CDR2 (germline): MNHEY, SMNVEV (reference sequence). The CDR3 covers 16 residues. The V and J ends lost 5 bases and 6 bases, in that order; junction bases with no gene match: 9. CDR3 sequence reads: CASSMWTGTSNSPLHF. The CDR3 region has the DNA TGTGCCAGCAGTATGTGGACAGGGACGAGTAATTCACCCCTCCACTTT.

This clonotype occurred many times. Here the CDR3 DNA reads TGCGCCAGCAGCTTGGTCGGGATGGGGGAGAACACTGAAGCTTTCTTT. This sequence encodes CASSLVGMGENTEAFF. The chain links TRBV5-1 to TRBJ1-1, with D perhaps matching TRBD1 (5 bases). The CDR3 length is 16 residues. Trimming left V 0 bases short and J 1 base short, with 13 bases between. Per the germline V gene, CDR1 is SGHRS and CDR2 is YFSETQ. The full variable domain, in which reference TRBV5-1 and TRBJ1-1 provide the parts outside the CDR3, is KAGVTQTPRYLIKTRGQQVTLSCSPISGHRSVSWYQQTPGQGLQFLFEYFSETQRNKGNFPGRFSGRQFSNSRSEMNVSTLELGDSALYLCASSLVGMGENTEAFFGQGTRLTVV.

This rearrangement joins TRBV19 to TRBJ2-7, with D possibly being TRBD1 (6 bases). The V end lost 6 bases, the J end lost 2 bases, and 14 bases lay between the germline ends. The CDR3 has 14 residues. The V gene's germline CDR1 is LNHDA and CDR2 SQIVND (reference sequence). CDR3 in amino acids: CASSPARGPYEQYF. CDR3 nucleotides: TGTGCCAGTAGCCCCGCCAGGGGACCCTACGAGCAGTACTTC. The full variable domain, rest sourced from reference TRBV19 and TRBJ2-7, is DGGITQSPKYLFRKEGQNVTLSCEQNLNHDAMYWYRQDPGQGLRLIYYSQIVNDFQKGDIAEGYSVSREKKESFPLTVTSAQKNPTAFYLCASSPARGPYEQYFGPGTRLTVT.

This clonotype was found a few times. A read error may account for a junction end that differs from germline. The rearrangement links TRBV4-2 to TRBJ2-3; TRBD2 agrees at 7 bases. Germline V gene lookup returns CDR1 LGHNA and CDR2 YNFKEQ. The CDR3 spans 16 residues. Written as DNA, the CDR3 is TGCGCCAGCAGCCAAGATTTCGCGGGGGGCACAGATACGCAGTATTTT. It yields the protein CASSQDFAGGTDTQYF.

This clonotype has ten or more counts. The rearrangement joins TRBV18 to TRBJ1-2, with TRBD1 as a possible D gene (6 bases). This CDR3 has 13 amino acids. Trimming took off 8 bases at V and 2 bases at J, with 12 bases between the two ends. The germline CDR1 and CDR2 sequences are KGHSH and LQKENI. This CDR3 reads CASSPGENYGYTF. The CDR3 bases are TGTGCCAGCAGTCCAGGGGAAAACTATGGCTACACCTTC.

This clonotype was detected ten times or more. As DNA, the CDR3 is TGTGCCAGCAGTGATATCAGGGGAGAGACCCAGTACTTC. It specifies CASSDIRGETQYF. The chain links TRBV2 to TRBJ2-5; D might be TRBD1 (6 bases). The V gene's germline CDR1 is SNHLY and CDR2 FYNNEI. The V end lost 3 bases, the J end lost 4 bases, and 9 bases lay between the germline ends. CDR3 length: 13 residues.

At least ten counts were recorded for this clonotype. In DNA form, the CDR3 reads TGTGCCAGCAGCTTGGGAGACAATCAGCCCCAGCATTTT. Protein sequence: CASSLGDNQPQHF. The chain combines TRBV5-5 with TRBJ1-5; D gene unclear. The ends were cut back, 0 bases at V and 3 bases at J, with 4 bases in the middle. Germline CDR1 reads SGHKS; CDR2 reads YYEKEE (reference sequence). This CDR3 comprises 13 residues. The variable domain in full, with the rest retrieved from reference TRBV5-5 and TRBJ1-5, is DAGVTQSPTHLIKTRGQQVTLRCSPISGHKSVSWYQQVLGQGPQFIFQYYEKEERGRGNFPDRFSARQFPNYSSELNVNALLLGDSALYLCASSLGDNQPQHFGDGTRLSIL.

A few counts support this clonotype. The rearrangement links TRBV5-1 to TRBJ2-3; the match to TRBD2 covers 9 bases. Looked up from germline, CDR1 is SGHRS and CDR2 is YFSETQ. V was clipped by 0 bases and J by 3 bases; unmatched bases: 2. The CDR3 consists of 15 residues. As DNA, the CDR3 is TGCGCCAGCAGCTTGGCGGCGGGGGGGACAGATACGCAGTATTTT. Its translation is CASSLAAGGTDTQYF.

The gene calls are TRBV7-2 and TRBJ2-1, with 9 positions matching TRBD2. The CDR3 has 16 amino acids. J was trimmed by 8 bases and V by 1 base; bases with no gene match: 9. Per the germline V gene, CDR1 is SGHTA and CDR2 is FQGNSA. CDR3 sequence (DNA): TGTGCCAGCAGCTTAGGGATTGGGACTAGCATATATGAGCAGTTCTTC. Its translation is CASSLGIGTSIYEQFF.

There are many counts of this clonotype. The chain employs TRBV29-1 and TRBJ2-7; D tentatively reads TRBD1 or TRBD2 (5 bases each). V was pared by 1 base and J by 7 bases, with 14 bases between. The CDR3 length is 13 residues. CDR1 SQVTM and CDR2 ANQGSEA come from the germline V gene. DNA of the CDR3: TGCAGCGTTGAAGTTTGGACACCGGGGGAGCAGTACTTC. Protein sequence: CSVEVWTPGEQYF.

The sample holds many counts of this clonotype. V and J are TRBV7-9 and TRBJ1-5; D call uncertain. The CDR3 contains 15 residues. V lost 1 base and J 5 bases, leaving 12 bases between the germline ends. Per germline, CDR1 SEHNR and CDR2 FQNEAQ (reference sequence). Here the CDR3 reads CASSLGGRRDQPQHF. In DNA form, the CDR3 reads TGTGCCAGCAGCTTAGGAGGAAGGAGGGATCAGCCCCAGCATTTT.

This clonotype was counted ten times or more. The chain employs TRBV27 and TRBJ1-2, with a possible D match to TRBD1 (5 bases). Looked up from germline, CDR1 is MNHEY and CDR2 is SMNVEV (reference sequence). V lost 3 bases and J 4 bases, leaving 9 bases between the germline ends. This CDR3 has 13 residues. The DNA for the CDR3 is TGTGCCAGCAGTTTTCAGGGTGGCTATGGCTACACCTTC. Translated, it gives CASSFQGGYGYTF.

In its sample, this clonotype was seen many times. The chain carries TRBV7-8 and TRBJ2-3; D uncertain. Trimming cost V 1 base and J 0 bases, with 5 bases left between them. Germline V gene lookup returns CDR1 SGHVS and CDR2 FQNEAQ. This CDR3 contains 14 residues. CDR3 residues: CASSLGSSTDTQYF. CDR3 bases: TGTGCCAGCAGCTTAGGATCTAGCACAGATACGCAGTATTTT.

This clonotype occurred many times. The V gene is TRBV28, the J gene TRBJ1-2; 11 positions agree with TRBD1. The ends lost 6 bases at V and 6 bases at J; junction bases unmatched: 12. This CDR3 has 16 amino acids. In germline, CDR1 is MDHEN, CDR2 SYDVKM. CDR3 bases: TGTGCCAGCAGAGGCGGGGGCGTGGACAGGGGGCATGGCTACACCTTC. Translated, it gives CASRGGGVDRGHGYTF.

Ten or more counts support this clonotype. The rearrangement links TRBV6-2 or TRBV6-3 to TRBJ1-5, with a tentative D call TRBD1 (5 bases). The V gene's germline CDR1 is MNHEY and CDR2 SVGEGT. This CDR3 has 15 amino acids. Deletions cut 1 base from V and 3 bases from J, with 10 bases between. DNA of the CDR3: TGTGCCAGCAGTTACTGGGGACCGACCAATCAGCCCCAGCATTTT. It encodes CASSYWGPTNQPQHF.

This clonotype was observed many times. The V call is TRBV5-1, the J call TRBJ1-1, with D possibly matching TRBD1 (6 bases). The germline V gene has CDR1 SGHRS and CDR2 YFSETQ. The length of the CDR3 is 14 residues. V lost 4 bases and J lost 0, with 10 bases in between. The CDR3 loop reads CASSRDTVNTEAFF. DNA for the CDR3: TGCGCCAGCAGCCGGGACACCGTGAACACTGAAGCTTTCTTT.

This clonotype was counted many times. The gene calls are TRBV5-1 and TRBJ1-5; D uncertain. V lost 1 base to trimming and J lost 5 bases, with 7 bases between them. The germline V gene encodes CDR1 SGHRS and CDR2 YFSETQ. There are 13 residues in the CDR3. CDR3 protein: CASSLSGYQPQHF. The CDR3 coding sequence is TGCGCCAGCAGCTTGAGTGGTTATCAGCCCCAGCATTTT.

Note on this clonotype: A read error may explain this, as a much larger clone is one base away. DNA for the CDR3: TGCAGTGCTCCATCATTAGCGGGGGTGAATGAGCAGCTCTTC. Amino acids: CSAPSLAGVNEQLF. V is TRBV20-1 and J is TRBJ2-1, with 9 nucleotides matching TRBD2. The CDR3 totals 14 residues. Per germline, CDR1 DFQATT and CDR2 SNEGSKA (reference sequence).

This clonotype was seen repeatedly, ten times or more. This chain connects TRBV3-1 to TRBJ2-3; TRBD2 matches 11 bases. Per germline, CDR1 LGHDT and CDR2 YNNKEL (reference sequence). V shed 1 base and J 2 bases; nucleotides not matched to a gene: 5. CDR3 length: 17 amino acids. The CDR3, as DNA: TGTGCCAGCAGCCAAGGTCGGACTAGCGGGTTCACAGATACGCAGTATTTT. It yields the protein CASSQGRTSGFTDTQYF.